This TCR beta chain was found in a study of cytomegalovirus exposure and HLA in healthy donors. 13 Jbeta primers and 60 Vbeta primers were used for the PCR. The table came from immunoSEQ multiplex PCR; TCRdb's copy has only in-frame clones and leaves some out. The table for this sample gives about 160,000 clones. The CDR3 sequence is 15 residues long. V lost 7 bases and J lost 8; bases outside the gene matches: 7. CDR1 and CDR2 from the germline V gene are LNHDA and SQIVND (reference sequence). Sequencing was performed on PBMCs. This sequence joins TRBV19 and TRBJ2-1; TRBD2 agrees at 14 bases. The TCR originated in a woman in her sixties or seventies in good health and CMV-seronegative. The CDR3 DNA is TGTGCCAGTAACTCCGGGACTAGCGGGGGCGATGAGCAGTTCTTC. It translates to CASNSGTSGGDEQFF.